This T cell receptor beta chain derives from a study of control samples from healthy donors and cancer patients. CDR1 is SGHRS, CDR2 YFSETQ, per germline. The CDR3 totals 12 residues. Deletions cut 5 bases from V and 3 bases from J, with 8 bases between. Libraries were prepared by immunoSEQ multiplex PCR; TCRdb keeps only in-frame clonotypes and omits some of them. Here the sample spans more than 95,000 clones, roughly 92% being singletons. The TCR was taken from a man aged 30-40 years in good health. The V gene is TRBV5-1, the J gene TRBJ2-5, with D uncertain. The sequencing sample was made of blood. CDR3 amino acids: CASSRQEETQYF. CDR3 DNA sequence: TGCGCCAGCAGTCGCCAGGAAGAGACCCAGTACTTC.